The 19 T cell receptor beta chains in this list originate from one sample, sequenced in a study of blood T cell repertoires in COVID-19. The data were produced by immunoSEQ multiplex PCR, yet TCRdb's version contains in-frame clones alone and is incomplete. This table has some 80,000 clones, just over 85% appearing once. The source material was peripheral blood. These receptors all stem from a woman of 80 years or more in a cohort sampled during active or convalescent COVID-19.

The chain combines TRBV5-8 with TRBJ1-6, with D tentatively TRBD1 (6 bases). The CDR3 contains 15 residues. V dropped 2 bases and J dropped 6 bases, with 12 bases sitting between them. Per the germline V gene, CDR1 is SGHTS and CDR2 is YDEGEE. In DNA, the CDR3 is TGTGCCAGCAGCTTCCGAGGGGGTTCTAATTCACCCCTCCACTTT. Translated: CASSFRGGSNSPLHF.

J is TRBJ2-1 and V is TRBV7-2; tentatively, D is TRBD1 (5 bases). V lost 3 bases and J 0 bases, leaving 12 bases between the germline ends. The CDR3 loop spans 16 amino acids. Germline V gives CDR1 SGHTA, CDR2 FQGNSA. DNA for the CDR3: TGTGCCAGCAGCTTGTTTGGGGCAGGCTCCTACAATGAGCAGTTCTTC. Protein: CASSLFGAGSYNEQFF.

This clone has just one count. Here the CDR3 DNA reads TGTGCCATCAGGGCGGGGCCCGAACGGAACATTCAGTACTTC. Amino acid sequence: CAIRAGPERNIQYF. This chain connects TRBV10-3 to TRBJ2-4; possible D gene TRBD2, 6 bases. V lost 6 bases and J 7 bases, leaving 16 bases between the germline ends. CDR1 and CDR2 from the germline V gene are ENHRY and SYGVKD. This CDR3 is 14 amino acids long.

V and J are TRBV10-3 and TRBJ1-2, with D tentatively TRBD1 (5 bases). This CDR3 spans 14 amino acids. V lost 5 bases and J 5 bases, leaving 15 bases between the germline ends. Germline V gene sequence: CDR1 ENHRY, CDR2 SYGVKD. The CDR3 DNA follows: TGTGCCATCAGTCCTCGGGGGAGGGAATATGGCTACACCTTC. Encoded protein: CAISPRGREYGYTF.

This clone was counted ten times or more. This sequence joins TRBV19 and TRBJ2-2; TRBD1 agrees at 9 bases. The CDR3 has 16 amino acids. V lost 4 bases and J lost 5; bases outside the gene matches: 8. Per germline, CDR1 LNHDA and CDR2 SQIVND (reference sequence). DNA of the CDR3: TGTGCCAGTAGTAAGGGACAGGGCGCAGGGACCGGGGAGCTGTTTTTT. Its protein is CASSKGQGAGTGELFF.

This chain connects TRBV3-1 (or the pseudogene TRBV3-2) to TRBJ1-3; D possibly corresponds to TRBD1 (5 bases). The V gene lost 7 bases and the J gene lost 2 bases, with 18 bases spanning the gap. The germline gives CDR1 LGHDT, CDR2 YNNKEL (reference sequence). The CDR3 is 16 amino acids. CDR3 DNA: TGTGCCAGCACCAACCTCCCGGGGGGAACTGGAAACACCATATATTTT. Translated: CASTNLPGGTGNTIYF.

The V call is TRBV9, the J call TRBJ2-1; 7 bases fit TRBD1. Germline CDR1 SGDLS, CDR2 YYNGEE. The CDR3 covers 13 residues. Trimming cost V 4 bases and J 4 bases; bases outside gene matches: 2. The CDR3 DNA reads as TGTGCCAGCAGCTCGGGACAGTACAATGAGCAGTTCTTC. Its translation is CASSSGQYNEQFF.

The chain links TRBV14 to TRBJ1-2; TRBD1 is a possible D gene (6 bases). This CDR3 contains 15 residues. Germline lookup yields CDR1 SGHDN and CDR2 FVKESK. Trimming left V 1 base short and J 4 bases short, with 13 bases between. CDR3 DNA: TGTGCCAGCAGCCAAGCAGGGGCTGTGGGCTATGGCTACACCTTC. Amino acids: CASSQAGAVGYGYTF.

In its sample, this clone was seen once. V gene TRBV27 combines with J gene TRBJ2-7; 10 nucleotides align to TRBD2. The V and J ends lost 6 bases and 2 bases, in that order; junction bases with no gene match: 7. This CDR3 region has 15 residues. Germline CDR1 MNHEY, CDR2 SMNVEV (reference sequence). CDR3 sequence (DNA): TGTGCCAGCAGGTCTATACTAGCGGGACCCTACGAGCAGTACGTC. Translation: CASRSILAGPYEQYV.

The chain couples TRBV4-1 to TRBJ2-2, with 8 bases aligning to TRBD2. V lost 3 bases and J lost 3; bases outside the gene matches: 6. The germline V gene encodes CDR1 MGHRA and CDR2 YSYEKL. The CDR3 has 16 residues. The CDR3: CASSQVAGFDTGELFF. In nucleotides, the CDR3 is TGCGCCAGCAGCCAGGTAGCGGGATTTGACACCGGGGAGCTGTTTTTT.

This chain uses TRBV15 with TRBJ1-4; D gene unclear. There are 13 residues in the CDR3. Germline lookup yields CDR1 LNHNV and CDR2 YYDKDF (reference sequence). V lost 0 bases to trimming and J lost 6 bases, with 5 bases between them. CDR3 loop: CATSRESDEKLFF. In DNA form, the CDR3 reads TGTGCCACCAGCAGAGAGTCAGATGAAAAACTGTTTTTT.

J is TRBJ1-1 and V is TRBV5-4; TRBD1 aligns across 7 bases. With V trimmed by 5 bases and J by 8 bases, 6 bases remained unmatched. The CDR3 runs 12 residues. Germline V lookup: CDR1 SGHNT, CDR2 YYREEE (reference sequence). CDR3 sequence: CASRGPRGEAFF. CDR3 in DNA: TGTGCCAGCAGGGGACCCAGGGGGGAAGCTTTCTTT.

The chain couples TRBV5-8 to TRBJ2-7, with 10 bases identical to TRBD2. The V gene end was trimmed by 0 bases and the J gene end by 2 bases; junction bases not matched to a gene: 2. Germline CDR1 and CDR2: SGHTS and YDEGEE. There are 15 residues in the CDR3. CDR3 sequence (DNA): TGTGCCAGCAGCTTGGGTAGCGGGAGGCCCTACGAGCAGTACGTC. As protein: CASSLGSGRPYEQYV.

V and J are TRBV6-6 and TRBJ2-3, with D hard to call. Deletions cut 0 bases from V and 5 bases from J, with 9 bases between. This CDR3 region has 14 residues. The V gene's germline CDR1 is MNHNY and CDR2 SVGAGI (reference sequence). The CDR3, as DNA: TGTGCCAGCAGTTACTCGGCGGTTCGAGATACGCAGTATTTT. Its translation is CASSYSAVRDTQYF.

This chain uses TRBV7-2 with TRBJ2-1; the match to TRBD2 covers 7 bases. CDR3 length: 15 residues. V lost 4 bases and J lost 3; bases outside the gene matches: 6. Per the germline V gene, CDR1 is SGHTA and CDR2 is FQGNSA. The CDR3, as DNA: TGTGCCAGCAGCTCCCAGCGGGGCTTCTACAATGAGCAGTTCTTC. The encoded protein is CASSSQRGFYNEQFF.

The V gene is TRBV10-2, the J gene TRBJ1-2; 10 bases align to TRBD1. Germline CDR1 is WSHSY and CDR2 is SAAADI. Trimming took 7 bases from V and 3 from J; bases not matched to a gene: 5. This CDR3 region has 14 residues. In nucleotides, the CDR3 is TGCGCCAGCATTCCCGGGACAGGGGACTATGGCTACACCTTC. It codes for CASIPGTGDYGYTF.

CDR3 coding DNA: TGTGCCTGGAGTGTACTGAACGGCAATCAGCCCCAGCATTTT. Translation: CAWSVLNGNQPQHF. The V and J genes are TRBV30 and TRBJ1-5; no reliable D call. The CDR3 contains 14 residues. V gave up 0 bases and J gave up 2 bases, with 8 bases separating them. From germline, CDR1 is GTSNPN and CDR2 SVGIG (reference sequence).

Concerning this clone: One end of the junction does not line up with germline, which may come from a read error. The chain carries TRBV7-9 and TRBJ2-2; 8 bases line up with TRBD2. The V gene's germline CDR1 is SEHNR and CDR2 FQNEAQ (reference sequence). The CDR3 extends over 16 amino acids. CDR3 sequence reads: CASSVAGTRRTGELFF. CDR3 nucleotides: TGTGCCAGCAGCGTAGCCGGGACTAGAAGGACCGGGGAGCTGTTTTTT.

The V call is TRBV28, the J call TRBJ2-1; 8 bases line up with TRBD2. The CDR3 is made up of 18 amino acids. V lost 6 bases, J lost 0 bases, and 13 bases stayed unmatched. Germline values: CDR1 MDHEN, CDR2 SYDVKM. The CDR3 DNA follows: TGTGCCAGCAGCCCCCGTACAGTAGCGGGGAACTCCTACAATGAGCAGTTCTTC. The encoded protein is CASSPRTVAGNSYNEQFF.